The sequence of this TCR beta chain was determined in a study of early T cells in non-severe SARS-CoV-2 infection. Study summary: Bulk RNA from unsorted whole blood was sequenced; chains were unpaired. Study observations and caveats: Matching against VDJdb likely underestimated virus-specific expansions, favoring anti-spike CD8.

CDR3 length: 15 residues. V lost 2 bases, J lost 5 bases, and 1 base stayed unmatched. Germline V lookup: CDR1 SGHTA, CDR2 FQGNSA. This clonotype was detected ten times or more. What it binds is not known. Individually, cDNA molecules had unique molecular identifiers attached to them. TCRdb independently ran MiXCR on the 5' RACE reads; one entry per CDR3 protein. The sample consists of 65,000 to 70,000 distinct CDR3 sequences, about 12% of them appearing once. The clonotype originates from an adult who was a healthcare worker with PCR-confirmed SARS-CoV-2 infection or an uninfected control (not recorded which). The chain recombines TRBV7-2 with TRBJ2-1; 12 bases line up with TRBD2. The specimen was whole blood. As DNA, the CDR3 is TGTGCCAGCAGCTTACGACTAGCGGGGGACAATGAGCAGTTCTTC. Translation: CASSLRLAGDNEQFF.